This TCR beta chain was recorded in a study of T cell repertoires in ileal Crohn's disease (dated by TCRdb to the late 2010s). For the wider study: Median disease duration was approximately 8.3 years, and about 40% of patients were identified as active smokers at the time of surgery. All patients had surgery for a complication: stricturing disease in 61% and penetrating disease in about 39%. Roughly half of the patients were given postoperative therapy, with fewer than 12 receiving thiopurines and fewer than 20 receiving anti-TNF agents. M6 samples consisted of neoterminal ileum biopsies collected during postoperative colonoscopy. The TCR repertoire was analysed in over 50 patients with Crohn's disease drawn from a prospective multicentre cohort. The study was conducted in parallel with a multicentre cohort that was designed to identify predictors of early endoscopic recurrence following ileocolonic resection. A Rutgeerts score above i0 was used to define endoscopic postoperative recurrence. A total of roughly 150 mucosal samples from 57 patients were sequenced, collected from several sites on the surgical specimen and at postoperative endoscopy. On the study overall, not on this receptor specifically: Only a subgroup of patients, of unstated size, had mucosal CD4 and CD8 T cells sorted and sequenced. Compared with non-smokers, patients who were active smokers at surgery showed a significantly higher proportion of clonal expansions (25.9% vs 17.9%, p=0.02). Endoscopic recurrence was found to be associated with higher high-frequency clone percentages at surgery, and recurrence was observed in all patients with clonality above 26.8% (18/57). Postoperative endoscopy was performed at varying times within the first year after surgery, with a median delay of 6.9 months. Sorted CD8 T cells carried more high-frequency clones than CD4 T cells, suggesting mucosal expansions were mainly CD8.

For commercial TCRB immunosequencing, five hundred nanograms of biopsy DNA were submitted for each sample. Adaptive Biotechnology amplified CDR3 regions from genomic DNA with a two-step multiplex PCR that controlled for amplification bias. The first PCR used primers for every V and J gene segment; the second PCR added barcodes and Illumina adapters. CDR3 libraries were sequenced using an Illumina instrument. On the authors' methods: Vendor-provided pipelines were combined with custom analysis of raw data in R/Bioconductor under R version 3.3.0. Clonality, which ranges from 0 to 1, was calculated as the inverse of the normalised Shannon entropy across all productive clones. High-frequency clones were defined as the share of the repertoire taken up by the top 100 clones, keeping only clones that passed a 95% confidence test. The Simpson index measured repertoire diversity, and the Morisita-Horn index measured overlap between samples. TCRdb took over this immuneACCESS table, retaining in-frame rearrangements with V and J assigned. Such tables are incomplete; in checked studies, under half of the missing clones stem from an unresolved V gene, and the remainder is unexplained. V and J calls and clone size are copied from that table; D and trimming were computed from the DNA. Counted in this sample were about 10,000 clones; 78% of them appeared once. The ten largest clones take up roughly a sixth of the sample.

As encoded in the germline V gene, CDR1 is SGHTA while CDR2 is FQGNSA. V is clipped by 2 bases and J by 2 bases, and the sequence between their germline boundaries is 7 bases long. The CDR3, from cysteine to phenylalanine, totals 13 residues. The kept DNA is CDR3 alone, 39 bases in frame from the first base. This clone has only a few counts. There is no known antigen for this receptor. Nothing much larger sits one base from this clone, and base qualities are not available. The time point label on this specimen signifies: neoterminal ileum biopsy at postoperative endoscopy, about 6 months after surgery. Adults with ileal or ileocolonic Crohn's disease and an indication for ileocolonic resection were eligible for inclusion. Whole ileal mucosal biopsies were kept frozen at -80 degrees C prior to DNA extraction. A TRizol-based method was used to extract genomic DNA from the frozen whole biopsies, and the DNA was quantified with a NanoDrop 2000 spectrophotometer.

The receptor was derived from an adult with Crohn's disease. Recombination linked TRBV7-2 to TRBJ2-7, with no D gene named confidently. The sequencing input was ileal tissue. The DNA sequence reads TGTGCCAGCAGCTTATCCCCTACCTACGAGCAGTACTTC. Protein translation: CASSLSPTYEQYF.